The source of this T cell receptor (beta chain) is a study of control samples from healthy donors and cancer patients. The CDR3 consists of 14 residues. CDR1 and CDR2 from the germline V gene are LNHDA and SQIVND (reference sequence). Between the trimmed V and J ends, which lost 8 bases and 8 bases, there was a span of 21 bases. Clones were sequenced by immunoSEQ multiplex PCR, and TCRdb holds only the in-frame ones, with some missing. The sample records about 190,000 clones, about 90% being singletons. This TCR was recovered from a man under 40 in good health. The sequenced material came from blood. The J gene is TRBJ1-2, the V gene TRBV19; no clear D. DNA of the CDR3: TGTGCCAGTCTCGCCAGAGCTTCCACGAGGGGCTACACCTTC. Protein: CASLARASTRGYTF.